This section outlines one T cell receptor beta chain sequence together with its context. Sequencing used immunoSEQ multiplex PCR; TCRdb keeps in-frame clones, though not all of them. Counted here are about 120,000 clones, roughly 90% occurring once; the ten biggest clones make up around 3.5%. The data originate from a study of control samples from healthy donors and cancer patients. The germline V and J ends were trimmed by 0 bases and 4 bases, with 21 bases remaining between them. Germline lookup yields CDR1 SGHAT and CDR2 FQNNGV. The CDR3 is 18 residues long. Sequenced input: PBMCs. The chain employs TRBV11-2 and TRBJ1-2; the D is unclear. This clonotype originated in a woman between 55 and 75 years old with lung cancer. This chain's CDR3 is CASSLERDELSLGYGYTF. As DNA, the CDR3 is TGTGCCAGCAGCTTAGAGCGGGATGAGTTAAGTTTAGGCTATGGCTACACCTTC.